The text below deals with one TCR beta chain. The antigen is unknown. Repertoires were generated with immunoSEQ multiplex PCR, while TCRdb's copy carries only in-frame clones and drops some. In the table there are approximately 82,000 clones, around four fifths of which are singletons. The CDR3 totals 13 residues. V was cut by 1 base and J by 6 bases, with 9 bases left in between. Germline values: CDR1 SSHAT, CDR2 FNYEAQ (reference sequence). Autoimmune disease history or systemic immunosuppression led to patient exclusion. The sample originates from a study of OX40 agonist ivuxolimab in advanced cancers. Study outcomes and limitations: In a subset of nonresponders, normalized T-cell clonal expansion was also low.

The receptor's source is an adult with an advanced solid tumor such as melanoma, head and neck, liver or kidney cancer. Sequenced here: CD4+ or CD8+ T cells sorted from blood, sampled in a trial of the OX40 agonist ivuxolimab. The rearrangement uses TRBV7-7 and TRBJ1-1; D not certain. The CDR3: CASSLVKESEAFF. CDR3 nucleotides: TGTGCCAGCAGCTTAGTAAAGGAGTCTGAAGCTTTCTTT.